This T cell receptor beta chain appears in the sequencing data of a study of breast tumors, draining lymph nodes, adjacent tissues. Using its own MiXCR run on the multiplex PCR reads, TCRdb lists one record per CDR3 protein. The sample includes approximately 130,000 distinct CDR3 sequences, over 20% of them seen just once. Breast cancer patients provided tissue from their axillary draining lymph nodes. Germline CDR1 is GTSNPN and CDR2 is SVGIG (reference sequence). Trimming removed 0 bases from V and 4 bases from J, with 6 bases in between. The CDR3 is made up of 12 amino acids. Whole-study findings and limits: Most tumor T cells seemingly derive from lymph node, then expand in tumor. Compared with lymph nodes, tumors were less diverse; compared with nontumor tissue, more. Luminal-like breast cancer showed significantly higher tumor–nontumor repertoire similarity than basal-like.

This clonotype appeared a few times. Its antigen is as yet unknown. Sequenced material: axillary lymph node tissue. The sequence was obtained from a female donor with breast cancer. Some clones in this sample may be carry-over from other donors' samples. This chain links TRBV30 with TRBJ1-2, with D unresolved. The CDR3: CAWSVGGYGYTF. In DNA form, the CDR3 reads TGTGCCTGGAGTGTCGGAGGCTATGGCTACACCTTC.